This TCR beta chain originates from a study of blood T cell repertoires in COVID-19. TCRdb's table, derived via immunoSEQ multiplex PCR, lists solely in-frame clones and lacks some. The sample holds roughly 520,000 clones, 88% seen once. The CDR3 totals 15 residues. V dropped 3 bases and J dropped 0; count of bases not matched to a gene: 2. The germline CDR1 and CDR2 sequences are LGHNT and FRNRAP. Participants, about 18 to 100 years old, spanned around 26 US areas. Participants' reported clinical history set cohort assignment. The sample taken for sequencing was PBMCs or T cells enriched from blood (not recorded which). The sequence was collected from a middle-aged woman who had recovered from COVID-19. The chain is built from TRBV12-5 and TRBJ2-3, with TRBD1 matching over 8 bases. The CDR3 sequence: CASGFTGGSTDTQYF. DNA of the CDR3: TGTGCTAGTGGTTTCACAGGGGGGAGCACAGATACGCAGTATTTT.